The 14 T cell receptor beta chains reported below all come from one sample, sequenced in a study of T cell clonality in common variable immunodeficiency (dated by TCRdb to between 2014 and 2016). Overall results and qualifications from the work: Fewer deletions and N-nucleotide insertions were reportedly observed in CVID TCRbeta sequences, and highly modified clones with 13 or more V deletions were reportedly absent from CVID TCRbeta sequences.

Library preparation was by the immunoSEQ multiplex PCR assay. In TCRdb, the immuneACCESS table is reduced to in-frame sequences with V and J assigned. These tables do not hold every clone; where another copy was compared, an unresolved V gene accounts for under half, and the others remain unexplained. This sample is represented by around 21,000 clones, with no singletons among them. Less than 8% of the sample belongs to the ten largest clones. These receptors have no identified antigens. The sequenced material came from peripheral blood mononuclear cells. These TCRs come from a human donor with common variable immunodeficiency.

This clone occurred many times. The CDR3 end lies 3 residues beyond the end of the read and is filled in from the germline J gene. The chain links TRBV6-2 or TRBV6-3 to TRBJ2-3, with D possibly being TRBD1 (5 bases). The germline CDR1 and CDR2 sequences are MNHEY and SVGEGT. V was pared by 5 bases and J by 3 bases, with 6 bases between. CDR3 length: 12 amino acids. The CDR3 bases that were read are TGTGCCAGCAGTAAGGGGACAGATACG. This sequence encodes CASSKGTDT. The whole CDR3 reads CASSKGTDTQYF.

A note on this clone: The DNA ends 3 residues before the CDR3 does, and the rest of the CDR3 is filled in from the germline J gene. The chain has TRBV20-1 and TRBJ1-2, with TRBD1 identical over 11 bases. Germline CDR1 and CDR2: DFQATT and SNEGSKA (reference sequence). Trimming at V came to 6 bases and at J to 4 bases, leaving 7 bases not matched to a gene. The CDR3 is 14 residues long. The CDR3 here is CSAYSGTGGYGYTF. Partial CDR3 DNA: TGCAGTGCCTACTCCGGGACAGGGGGCTATGGC.

In this sample, this clone turned up a few times. The read falls 3 residues short of the CDR3 end, and the missing part is taken from the germline J gene. This chain joins TRBV11-2 and TRBJ2-7; unclear D gene. Germline loops: CDR1 SGHAT, CDR2 FQNNGV. V was trimmed by 4 bases and J by 4 bases, leaving 5 bases between them. The CDR3 is 11 residues long. The CDR3 is CASSYRYEQYF. The part of the CDR3 DNA that was read is TGTGCCAGCAGCTATAGATACGAG.

This clone was detected ten times or more. Partial CDR3 DNA: TGCAGCGTTGAACTACCTAACAGGGTCACAGATACG. It codes for CSVELPNRVTDT. The CDR3 as a whole reads CSVELPNRVTDTQYF. The genes are TRBV29-1 and TRBJ2-3; possibly TRBD1 for D (6 bases). The CDR3 end falls 3 residues outside the read, so it is completed with the germline J gene. V was shortened by 2 bases and J by 2 bases, with 14 bases between the two germline ends. Germline CDR1 reads SQVTM; CDR2 reads ANQGSEA. CDR3 size: 15 residues.

With respect to this clone: The CDR3 extends 3 residues past the end of the read, so its final part is completed from the germline J gene. This chain links TRBV19 with TRBJ1-1; 7 positions agree with TRBD1. The CDR3 has 18 residues. V trimming: 2 bases; J trimming: 0 bases; junction bases outside the gene matches: 12. Germline V lookup: CDR1 LNHDA, CDR2 SQIVND (reference sequence). CDR3 sequence: CASSIRGPRASMNTEAFF. The sequenced CDR3 bases are TGTGCCAGTAGTATAAGGGGGCCAAGGGCCTCCATGAACACTGAA.

This clone was detected ten times or more. Read sequence stops 3 residues before the CDR3 end, and the germline J gene provides the missing end. Other DNA sequences in the same sample also yield this CDR3. The gene calls are TRBV18 and TRBJ2-6, with unresolved D. In germline, CDR1 is KGHSH, CDR2 LQKENI. The CDR3 loop spans 14 amino acids. Between the trimmed V and J ends, which lost 6 bases and 0 bases, there was a span of 6 bases. The CDR3 sequence: CASSPNSGANVLTF. Incomplete CDR3 DNA: TGTGCCAGCTCCCCCAACTCTGGGGCCAACGTC.

About this clone itself: The read ends 3 residues shy of where the CDR3 ends; the end is completed using the germline J gene. This chain links TRBV7-6 with TRBJ2-5; 7 bases are shared with TRBD2. The J segment lost 1 base and the V segment lost 0 bases, leaving 2 bases of the junction unmatched. CDR3 length: 15 amino acids. Per germline, CDR1 SGHVS and CDR2 FNYEAQ. The CDR3 region is CASSLASSGQETQYF. The sequenced CDR3 bases are TGTGCCAGCAGCTTAGCTTCTAGCGGCCAAGAGACC.

This clone was recorded many times. The read gets to within 3 residues of the CDR3 end, and the germline J gene fills in the rest. The V and J genes are TRBV12-3 or TRBV12-4 and TRBJ2-2, with 7 bases fitting TRBD2. The CDR3 sequence is 13 residues long. The V gene end was trimmed by 3 bases and the J gene end by 6 bases; junction bases not matched to a gene: 1. CDR3 region: CASSLAGAGELFF. CDR3 DNA, as far as it was read: TGTGCCAGCAGTTTGGCGGGGGCCGGGGAG.

This clone has a handful of counts. The CDR3 end falls 3 residues outside the read, so it is completed with the germline J gene. The chain is built from TRBV7-9 and TRBJ2-2, with 7 bases that match TRBD2. J gave up 3 bases and V 3 bases, and 4 bases lay outside the gene matches. This CDR3 comprises 15 residues. From germline, CDR1 is SEHNR and CDR2 FQNEAQ (reference sequence). The CDR3 DNA, read in part, is TGTGCCAGCAGCTTTAGCGGGTCATACACCGGGGAG. Protein: CASSFSGSYTGE. The entire CDR3 protein reads CASSFSGSYTGELFF.

This clone was picked up a small number of times. The CDR3 is cut off 3 residues early in the read; its end comes from the germline J gene. The V and J genes are TRBV6-2 or TRBV6-3 and TRBJ1-5, with D possibly TRBD1 on 5 matching bases. Trimming took off 6 bases at V and 3 bases at J, with 12 bases between the two ends. Per germline, CDR1 MNHEY and CDR2 SVGEGT. There are 14 residues in the CDR3. The CDR3: CASSRRDYNQPQHF. The part of the CDR3 DNA that was read is TGTGCCAGCAGCCGCCGGGACTACAATCAGCCC.

This clone showed up many times. The CDR3 extends 3 residues past the end of the read, so its final part is completed from the germline J gene. The chain joins TRBV5-4 to TRBJ2-2; 10 bases are shared with TRBD1. V lost 4 bases, J lost 3 bases, and 6 bases stayed unmatched. The germline V gene encodes CDR1 SGHNT and CDR2 YYREEE (reference sequence). CDR3 length: 16 residues. The CDR3 protein is CASSDPGTGDTGELFF. The sequenced part of the CDR3 DNA is TGTGCCAGCAGCGACCCCGGGACAGGGGACACCGGGGAG.

This clone was seen repeatedly, ten times or more. The read halts 3 residues ahead of the CDR3 end, with the missing end drawn from the germline J gene. This chain uses TRBV6-2 or TRBV6-3 with TRBJ2-7; TRBD2 aligns across 9 bases. V trimming: 5 bases; J trimming: 4 bases; junction bases outside the gene matches: 9. This CDR3 is 15 amino acids long. Germline V gene lookup returns CDR1 MNHEY and CDR2 SVGEGT. The CDR3: CASSRLAEAGYEQYF. Partial CDR3 DNA: TGTGCCAGCAGTCGACTAGCGGAAGCGGGGTACGAG.

Only a few counts were recorded for this clone. The sequence runs out 3 residues before the end of the CDR3; the remainder is reconstructed from the germline J gene. The chain links TRBV7-2 to TRBJ2-5; D is undetermined. The CDR3 spans 15 residues. Germline values: CDR1 SGHTA, CDR2 FQGNSA. Trimming removed 7 bases at V and 4 bases at J, with 19 bases between. The CDR3 DNA, read in part, is TGTGCCAGCACCTCCCCGCAGGTGGCGCGAGAGACC. Its translation is CASTSPQVARET. The CDR3 in full is CASTSPQVARETQYF.

With respect to this clone: Coverage ceases 3 residues before the CDR3 finishes, and the germline J gene fills in the end. The J gene is TRBJ2-7, the V gene TRBV6-2 or TRBV6-3, with D possibly matching TRBD2 (5 bases). Trimming removed 6 bases at V and 6 bases at J, with 15 bases between. Germline-derived CDR1 and CDR2 are MNHEY and SVGEGT. The CDR3 covers 13 residues. CDR3 DNA (partial): TGTGCCAGCAGCAGATCGGAGGCAGGCGAG. Translated: CASSRSEAGE. The whole CDR3 sequence reads CASSRSEAGEQYF.